A single sample gave rise to the 6 T cell receptor beta chains below, sequenced in a study of CD8 T cells in ankylosing spondylitis. TCRdb used MiXCR to reprocess the 5' RACE reads, holding one entry per CDR3 protein. The sample yields around 130,000 distinct CDR3 sequences, approximately 9.7% seen once. Sample: blood, either unsorted or a sorted T cell fraction (not recorded which). The receptor source for this set is a male donor with ankylosing spondylitis or in good health (not recorded which).

This clonotype was seen repeatedly, ten times or more. The chain recombines TRBV12-3 or TRBV12-4 with TRBJ1-2; D remains unclear. The CDR3 consists of 12 residues. V was shortened by 6 bases and J by 7 bases, with 12 bases between the two germline ends. The CDR3 sequence: CASRREGLGYTF. The CDR3 region has the DNA TGTGCCAGCAGACGGGAAGGCCTTGGCTACACCTTC.

This clonotype was counted at least ten times. The genes are TRBV12-3 or TRBV12-4 and TRBJ2-3, with 7 bases aligning to TRBD2. The V segment lost 6 bases and the J segment 2 bases; nucleotides outside the gene matches: 2. The CDR3 is 13 residues long. CDR3 protein: CASRRDYTDTQYF. The CDR3 DNA follows: TGTGCCAGCAGGCGGGACTACACAGATACGCAGTATTTT.

The chain recombines TRBV7-3 with TRBJ2-4; D possibly uses TRBD1 or TRBD2 (5 bases each). The V and J ends lost 1 base and 12 bases respectively, with 13 bases between them. The CDR3 is 13 residues long. Germline CDR1 reads SGHTA; CDR2 reads FQGTGA. The CDR3 loop reads CASSLKPGTHQYF. CDR3 bases: TGTGCCAGCAGCTTAAAACCTGGGACCCATCAGTACTTC.

This clonotype was seen repeatedly, ten times or more. This chain uses TRBV20-1 with TRBJ2-7; 9 bases line up with TRBD1. Trimming took 2 bases from V and 3 from J; bases not matched to a gene: 2. CDR1 and CDR2 (germline): DFQATT, SNEGSKA (reference sequence). The CDR3 contains 13 residues. CDR3 protein: CSARRDRVYEQYF. The CDR3 nucleotides read TGCAGTGCTAGAAGGGACAGGGTCTACGAGCAGTACTTC.

This clonotype has at least ten counts. The V and J genes are TRBV4-2 and TRBJ2-7; D tentatively reads TRBD1 or TRBD2 (5 bases each). Deletions cut 0 bases from V and 3 bases from J, with 12 bases between. Germline V lookup: CDR1 LGHNA, CDR2 YNFKEQ. The CDR3 is made up of 15 amino acids. In DNA form, the CDR3 reads TGTGCCAGCAGCCAAGATGACAGCGGAGACTACGAGCAGTACTTC. Its translation: CASSQDDSGDYEQYF.

In this sample, this clonotype turned up many times. This rearrangement joins TRBV29-1 to TRBJ2-7; 11 nucleotides match TRBD2. Looked up from germline, CDR1 is SQVTM and CDR2 is ANQGSEA. Germline trimming cut 8 bases from V and 4 bases from J; bases unmatched to any gene: 7. The CDR3 runs to 13 residues. The CDR3 is CSSTGTSGYEQYF. CDR3 DNA: TGCAGCTCAACCGGGACTAGCGGATACGAGCAGTACTTC.